This T cell receptor beta chain was recovered during a study of CD8 T cells in ankylosing spondylitis. General observations from the study: Reportedly, significant enrichment of disease-linked clones occurred in matched ankylosing spondylitis synovial fluid.

A remark on this clonotype: As yet, its antigen is unknown.

TCRdb re-analysed the 5' RACE reads in MiXCR, keeping a single row per CDR3 protein. The data show some 130,000 distinct CDR3 sequences, roughly 8.3% seen once. Germline CDR1 MDHEN, CDR2 SYDVKM. There are 11 residues in the CDR3. V was trimmed by 6 bases and J by 10 bases, leaving 10 bases between them. This rearrangement joins TRBV28 to TRBJ2-1; D is uncertain. This clonotype was sampled from a male donor with ankylosing spondylitis. Sequencing used synovial fluid, either unsorted or a sorted T cell fraction (not recorded which). As DNA, the CDR3 is TGTGCCAGCAGCCTTAGGATGGAGCAGTTCTTC. It codes for CASSLRMEQFF.